Each of the 12 T cell receptor beta chains below was sequenced from the same sample in a study of shared clonotypes between healthy human individuals. Profiling relied on immunoSEQ multiplex PCR, and the TCRdb table lists in-frame clones only, not all of them. The sample consists of 2 million to 2.5 million clones, over 85% of them appearing once. Material: naive CD4+ T cells sorted from blood. Subset meaning: CD45RA+ positively selected. These receptors all stem from a young man in good health.

The chain combines TRBV5-1 with TRBJ1-6; D not resolved. This CDR3 contains 13 residues. Germline-derived CDR1 and CDR2 are SGHRS and YFSETQ. The V end lost 4 bases, the J end lost 7 bases, and 9 bases lay between the germline ends. The CDR3 coding sequence is TGCGCCAGCAGCCTTAAAGAAAATTCACCCCTCCACTTT. Translation: CASSLKENSPLHF.

The V call is TRBV6-5, the J call TRBJ1-2; maybe TRBD1 (5 bases). V lost 8 bases and J lost 1, with 11 bases in between. This CDR3 is built from 13 residues. CDR1 and CDR2 from the germline V gene are MNHEY and SVGAGI. The CDR3 DNA is TGTGCCAGCTGGACATCCCTTAACTATGGCTACACCTTC. This sequence encodes CASWTSLNYGYTF.

The chain carries TRBV5-1 and TRBJ1-1, with TRBD1 matching over 7 bases. The germline V gene has CDR1 SGHRS and CDR2 YFSETQ. The V gene end was trimmed by 4 bases and the J gene end by 6 bases; junction bases not matched to a gene: 6. The length of the CDR3 is 13 residues. The CDR3 DNA is TGCGCCAGCAGCGCCGACAGGGTTGCTGAAGCTTTCTTT. Its protein is CASSADRVAEAFF. The full variable domain, completed using reference TRBV5-1 and TRBJ1-1, is KAGVTQTPRYLIKTRGQQVTLSCSPISGHRSVSWYQQTPGQGLQFLFEYFSETQRNKGNFPGRFSGRQFSNSRSEMNVSTLELGDSALYLCASSADRVAEAFFGQGTRLTVV.

The V call is TRBV10-2, the J call TRBJ1-1, with 7 bases fitting TRBD1. Germline loops: CDR1 WSHSY, CDR2 SAAADI. This CDR3 is built from 15 residues. With V trimmed by 5 bases and J by 3 bases, 9 bases remained unmatched. The CDR3 here is CASSHTGAGDTEAFF. The DNA for the CDR3 is TGCGCCAGCAGTCACACAGGGGCGGGGGACACTGAAGCTTTCTTT.

The J gene is TRBJ2-5, the V gene TRBV9; TRBD2 might be the D (6 bases). The CDR3 covers 14 residues. V was pared by 3 bases and J by 5 bases, with 14 bases between. Germline V CDR1 and CDR2: SGDLS, YYNGEE. The DNA of the CDR3 is TGTGCCAGCAGCGGTCAACTAGCAGTGGAGACCCAGTACTTC. This translates into CASSGQLAVETQYF.

This clone was counted a few times. V and J are TRBV25-1 and TRBJ2-5; D perhaps matches TRBD2 (6 bases). V shed 6 bases and J shed 2 bases, with 13 bases lying between them. The germline V gene has CDR1 MGHDK and CDR2 SYGVNS. CDR3 length equals 14 residues. CDR3 in amino acids: CASRRAGTQETQYF. In DNA form, the CDR3 reads TGTGCCAGCAGGCGGGCGGGAACTCAAGAGACCCAGTACTTC.

V usage is TRBV9 and J usage is TRBJ2-3; 9 positions match TRBD1. Per germline, CDR1 SGDLS and CDR2 YYNGEE. This CDR3 has 17 residues. Trimming cost V 3 bases and J 1 base; bases outside gene matches: 9. The chain's CDR3 is CASSGDRGWSGTDTQYF. CDR3 sequence (DNA): TGTGCCAGCAGCGGAGACAGGGGGTGGTCGGGCACAGATACGCAGTATTTT.

The chain employs TRBV4-3 and TRBJ2-7, with a possible D match to TRBD1 (6 bases). Deletions cut 4 bases from V and 5 bases from J, with 12 bases between. This CDR3 is built from 13 residues. CDR1 is LGHNA and CDR2 is YSLEER in the germline V gene. CDR3 sequence: CASSRSSGDEQYF. As DNA, the CDR3 is TGCGCCAGCAGCCGGTCTTCAGGGGACGAGCAGTACTTC.

This chain uses TRBV5-1 with TRBJ2-5; possibly TRBD1 for D (5 bases). The germline V gene has CDR1 SGHRS and CDR2 YFSETQ. V lost 0 bases and J lost 3, with 9 bases in between. The CDR3 runs 14 residues. The CDR3 DNA sequence: TGCGCCAGCAGCTTGGCAGGGTCTGAAGAGACCCAGTACTTC. Amino acids: CASSLAGSEETQYF.

In regard to this clone: The germline gene is not matched at one end of the junction; a read error may be the cause. The rearrangement links TRBV25-1 to TRBJ2-7; 9 positions agree with TRBD1. Germline V CDR1 and CDR2: MGHDK, SYGVNS. CDR3 size: 11 residues. This chain's CDR3 is CASSVMDRGKF. The CDR3 DNA reads as TGTGCCAGCAGTGTGATGGACAGGGGAAAGTTC.

In DNA, the CDR3 is TGCGCCAGCAGCCCCCGCCCAGGACAGGCCCTTCGGTACGAGCAGTACTTC. Translation gives CASSPRPGQALRYEQYF. The chain employs TRBV5-1 and TRBJ2-7; 7 bases map to TRBD1. The CDR3 runs 17 residues. Germline V gene sequence: CDR1 SGHRS, CDR2 YFSETQ. The V and J ends lost 4 bases and 4 bases, in that order; junction bases with no gene match: 17.

J is TRBJ2-3 and V is TRBV7-8; D ambiguous. The CDR3 totals 17 residues. The germline V and J ends were trimmed by 5 bases and 0 bases, with 18 bases remaining between them. CDR1 and CDR2 from the germline V gene are SGHVS and FQNEAQ. DNA for the CDR3: TGTGCCAGCAGCCCCATACCTTCGGGTTATAGCACAGATACGCAGTATTTT. It translates to CASSPIPSGYSTDTQYF.